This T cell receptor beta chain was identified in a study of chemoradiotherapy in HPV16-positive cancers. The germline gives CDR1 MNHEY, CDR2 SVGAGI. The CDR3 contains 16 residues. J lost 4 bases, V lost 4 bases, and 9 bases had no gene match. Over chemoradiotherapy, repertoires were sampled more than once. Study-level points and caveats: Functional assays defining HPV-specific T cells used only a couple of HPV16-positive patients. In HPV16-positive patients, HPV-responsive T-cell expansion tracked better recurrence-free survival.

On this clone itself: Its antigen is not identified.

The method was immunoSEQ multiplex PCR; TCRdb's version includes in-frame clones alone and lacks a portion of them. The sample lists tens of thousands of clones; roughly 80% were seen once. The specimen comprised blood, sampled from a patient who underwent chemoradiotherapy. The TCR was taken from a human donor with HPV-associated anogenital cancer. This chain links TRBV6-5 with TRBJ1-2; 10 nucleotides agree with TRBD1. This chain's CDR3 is CASSFSGTGEFYGYTF. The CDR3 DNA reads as TGTGCCAGCAGTTTCTCCGGGACAGGGGAGTTCTATGGCTACACCTTC.